The rows below give T cell receptor beta chains drawn from one sample of a study of early T cells in non-severe SARS-CoV-2 infection. TCRdb processed the 5' RACE reads anew with MiXCR; each CDR3 protein has one entry. The top ten clones hold around 2.6% of a sample with roughly 57,000 distinct CDR3 sequences, 12% of them seen once. The sequences come from whole blood, collected at baseline. The receptors were gathered from an adult who was a healthcare worker with PCR-confirmed SARS-CoV-2 infection or an uninfected control (not recorded which). The CDR3 runs from the conserved cysteine through the conserved F or W. The D gene is left open where the match is weak. Expanded clones get a size class; other rows say once, few or many, or leave the size out.

abundance	d_gene	v_gene	j_gene	CDR3aa	CDR3nt
-	TRBD1	TRBV6-5	TRBJ2-7	CASRPTGEDEQYF	TGTGCCAGCAGGCCGACAGGGGAGGACGAGCAGTACTTC
few	TRBD2	TRBV29-1	TRBJ2-7	CSVGPGWTSGRNEQYF	TGCAGCGTTGGGCCGGGTTGGACTAGCGGGAGAAACGAGCAGTACTTC
few	-	TRBV7-8	TRBJ2-3	CASSQGWTARF	TGTGCCAGCAGCCAAGGGTGGACTGCACGTTTT
-	-	TRBV6-2/TRBV6-3	TRBJ2-3	CASSYSPRSTVDTQYF	TGTGCCAGCAGTTACTCGCCAAGGAGTACGGTAGATACGCAGTATTTT
many	TRBD1	TRBV11-2	TRBJ2-4	CASNHRTGLAKNIQYF	TGTGCCAGCAACCACAGGACAGGCCTAGCCAAAAACATTCAGTACTTC
-	-	TRBV5-4	TRBJ2-7	CASSSTTYGEQYF	TGTGCCAGCAGCTCGACCACCTACGGCGAGCAGTACTTC
many	-	TRBV5-4	TRBJ1-2	CASSQRGDGYTF	TGTGCCAGCAGCCAAAGGGGGGATGGCTACACCTTC
-	-	TRBV28	TRBJ2-1	CASSLFGRRGVRTLEFF	TGTGCCAGCAGTTTATTTGGGCGGCGAGGCGTTCGGACTCTGGAGTTCTTC
few	-	TRBV6-4	TRBJ1-5	CASSDSRGQISNQPQHF	TGTGCCAGCAGTGACTCCCGGGGGCAGATCAGCAATCAGCCCCAGCATTTT
-	-	TRBV28	TRBJ2-3	CASSFSTSTDTQYF	TGTGCCAGCAGTTTTTCTACAAGCACAGATACGCAGTATTTT
many	-	TRBV29-1	TRBJ2-1	CSVEVWNEQFF	TGCAGCGTTGAAGTTTGGAATGAGCAGTTCTTC
many	-	TRBV7-2	TRBJ1-1	CASSGGGYRAEAFF	TGTGCCAGCAGCGGAGGAGGGTATCGCGCTGAAGCTTTCTTT
-	-	TRBV28	TRBJ1-4	CASSPGREDEKLFF	TGTGCCAGCAGCCCAGGCAGGGAGGATGAAAAACTGTTTTTT
few	TRBD2	TRBV20-1	TRBJ2-7	CSARGLAFSYEQYF	TGCAGTGCGCGGGGACTAGCATTCTCCTACGAGCAGTACTTC
-	TRBD1	TRBV20-1	TRBJ2-7	CSARDFLSGTGTYEQYF	TGCAGTGCTAGAGACTTCCTGTCCGGGACAGGCACCTACGAGCAGTACTTC
-	-	TRBV20-1	TRBJ1-1	CSANHQWALSEAFF	TGCAGTGCTAATCATCAGTGGGCTCTCTCTGAAGCTTTCTTT
many	-	TRBV7-6	TRBJ1-3	CASSSPRVDSGNTIYF	TGTGCCAGCAGCTCCCCCCGGGTGGACTCTGGAAACACCATATATTTT
few	TRBD1	TRBV2	TRBJ1-2	CASNPGQNIYGYTF	TGTGCCAGCAATCCGGGACAGAACATTTATGGCTACACCTTC
few	-	TRBV28	TRBJ2-1	CASRPEGQANEQFF	TGTGCCAGCAGGCCCGAGGGGCAGGCAAATGAGCAGTTCTTC
many	-	TRBV12-3/TRBV12-4	TRBJ1-3	CASSYGASRRPSGNTIYF	TGTGCCAGCAGCTACGGGGCCTCCCGCAGACCCTCTGGAAACACCATATATTTT
few	TRBD2	TRBV14	TRBJ2-1	CASSQDPSWTAGENNEQFF	TGTGCCAGCAGCCAAGACCCCTCTTGGACAGCGGGAGAAAACAATGAGCAGTTCTTC
many	TRBD1	TRBV7-2	TRBJ1-1	CASSSGTASNTEAFF	TGTGCCAGCAGCTCGGGGACAGCTAGTAACACTGAAGCTTTCTTT
many	-	TRBV29-1	TRBJ2-7	CSVASDTYEQYF	TGCAGCGTTGCATCAGATACCTACGAGCAGTACTTC